This TCR beta chain was sequenced for a study of blood T cells in healthy people across ages. About this clonotype: The target antigen is unknown.

CDR1 and CDR2 (germline): LGHNT, FRNRAP. This CDR3 has 13 residues. Together with a sample-barcoded 5' primer, a J-beta primer mix was included in a second PCR lasting about 6 to 11 cycles. TCRdb re-called the 5' RACE reads with MiXCR, one entry per CDR3 protein. Of about 640,000 distinct CDR3 sequences in the sample, about 53% were seen once. General study results and limits: Aged donors had fewer naive CD4+ cells and lower diversity than long-lived donors.

In terms of origin and age, donors were healthy Caucasian individuals from Russia aged about 6 to 90. Whenever a sample was processed, at least 6 million PBMCs were isolated. The genes are TRBV12-5 and TRBJ2-1; D is possibly TRBD2 (6 bases). The J call may be faulty, since TRBJ2-7 better matches the DNA end. The specimen was blood. This receptor was obtained from a man aged 55-75 years in good health. The CDR3 sequence: CASGGSSYNEQYF. CDR3 sequence (DNA): TGTGCTAGTGGCGGGAGCTCCTACAATGAGCAGTACTTC.